The clone carrying this TCR beta chain occurred a few times. The data were taken from a study of control samples from healthy donors and cancer patients. The CDR3 is made up of 15 amino acids. V shed 3 bases and J 8 bases; nucleotides not matched to a gene: 8. Germline CDR1 is WNHNN and CDR2 is SYGVQD (reference sequence). Profiling relied on immunoSEQ multiplex PCR, and the TCRdb table lists in-frame clones only, not all of them. The table shows approximately 150,000 clones, with 92% occurring only once. The V call is TRBV10-1, the J call TRBJ2-1, with 9 bases matching TRBD2. The sample comprised blood. The clonotype comes from a woman in her twenties or thirties in good health. Here the CDR3 reads CASSEGGRESDEQFF. For the CDR3, the DNA is TGCGCCAGCAGTGAAGGCGGGAGGGAATCCGATGAGCAGTTCTTC.